Following are 6 T cell receptor beta chains from one sample sequenced in a study of cytomegalovirus exposure and HLA in healthy donors. Use of 60 Vbeta and 13 Jbeta primers characterized the PCR. The method was immunoSEQ multiplex PCR; TCRdb's version includes in-frame clones alone and lacks a portion of them. Seen here are under 250,000 clones, less than 85% observed once, and the top ten hold 0.6% to 0.65%. The material sequenced was PBMCs. The receptors originated from a man in his late teens or twenties in good health and CMV-seronegative.

This clone was recorded a few times. The chain recombines TRBV15 with TRBJ1-5; 7 bases agree with TRBD1. The V gene end was trimmed by 0 bases and the J gene end by 2 bases; junction bases not matched to a gene: 10. Per germline, CDR1 LNHNV and CDR2 YYDKDF (reference sequence). CDR3 length: 18 residues. CDR3 sequence: CATSRDSNTGEGNQPQHF. The CDR3 region has the DNA TGTGCCACCAGCAGAGATTCCAATACAGGGGAGGGCAATCAGCCCCAGCATTTT.

A few counts support this clone. The chain recombines TRBV27 with TRBJ2-7; D may be TRBD2 (5 bases). Trimming took off 2 bases at V and 5 bases at J, with 10 bases between the two ends. From germline, CDR1 is MNHEY and CDR2 SMNVEV (reference sequence). The CDR3 has 13 residues. The CDR3 coding sequence is TGTGCCAGCAGTTTAGGGCTAGCTGACGAGCAGTACTTC. As protein: CASSLGLADEQYF.

The chain recombines TRBV9 with TRBJ1-1; maybe TRBD1 (6 bases). The length of the CDR3 is 16 residues. The ends were cut back, 4 bases at V and 0 bases at J, with 16 bases in the middle. Germline V lookup: CDR1 SGDLS, CDR2 YYNGEE. CDR3 DNA sequence: TGTGCCAGCAGCCCCCGAGGGGGTTCCATGAACACTGAAGCTTTCTTT. This encodes CASSPRGGSMNTEAFF.

The rearrangement uses TRBV5-1 and TRBJ2-5, with 11 nucleotides matching TRBD2. After removal of 4 bases from V and 2 bases from J, the junction contained 16 bases not matched to a gene. The CDR3 loop spans 19 amino acids. The germline V gene has CDR1 SGHRS and CDR2 YFSETQ. The CDR3 DNA is TGCGCCAGCAGCCTAGGCGGGACTAGCGGCCCTAGCAGTCAAGAGACCCAGTACTTC. It specifies CASSLGGTSGPSSQETQYF.

The rearrangement uses TRBV27 and TRBJ1-2; TRBD1 matches 7 bases. The trim removed 2 bases at V and 8 bases at J, leaving 5 bases unmatched. Per the germline V gene, CDR1 is MNHEY and CDR2 is SMNVEV (reference sequence). CDR3 length equals 13 residues. CDR3 in DNA: TGTGCCAGCAGTTTAGAGGGGGCGCGGGGCTACACCTTC. This sequence encodes CASSLEGARGYTF.

This clone occurred a few times. The chain carries TRBV9 and TRBJ2-2; D unresolved. Germline V lookup: CDR1 SGDLS, CDR2 YYNGEE. CDR3 size: 15 residues. V lost 0 bases and J lost 5, with 11 bases in between. CDR3 protein: CASSVGKPGTGELFF. CDR3 sequence (DNA): TGTGCCAGCAGCGTAGGGAAACCCGGGACCGGGGAGCTGTTTTTT.